The 5 T cell receptor beta chains presented below share a single source sample, sequenced in a study of blood T cell repertoires in COVID-19. Sequencing was performed with immunoSEQ multiplex PCR; in TCRdb, only in-frame clones are kept and a portion is missing. The sample yields about 130,000 clones, roughly 80% seen once. Sequences were obtained from peripheral blood. The receptor source for this set is a woman aged 30 to 39 who had recovered from COVID-19.

The chain has TRBV19 and TRBJ1-1; 10 nucleotides line up with TRBD1. The junction had 15 bases not matched to a gene; V was cut back by 5 bases and J by 6 bases. Germline CDR1 reads LNHDA; CDR2 reads SQIVND (reference sequence). The CDR3 runs to 17 residues. The CDR3 sequence: CASSSIGTGALGSEAFF. Here the CDR3 DNA reads TGTGCCAGTAGTTCGATAGGGACAGGGGCCCTAGGTTCTGAAGCTTTCTTT.

The J gene is TRBJ1-2, the V gene TRBV4-2; 8 bases match TRBD1. The CDR3 totals 16 residues. Germline CDR1 and CDR2: LGHNA and YNFKEQ. V shed 1 base and J 2 bases; nucleotides not matched to a gene: 6. The CDR3 nucleotides read TGTGCCAGCAGCCAAGTGGGGACAGGAAACAACTATGGCTACACCTTC. As protein: CASSQVGTGNNYGYTF.

This chain links TRBV7-2 with TRBJ1-4; 7 bases are a match to TRBD1. Germline V gene lookup returns CDR1 SGHTA and CDR2 FQGNSA. The CDR3 is 15 residues long. V was clipped by 5 bases and J by 1 base; unmatched bases: 4. The CDR3 DNA reads as TGTGCCAGCAGCCTAGACAGGGTAACTAATGAAAAACTGTTTTTT. Translated, it gives CASSLDRVTNEKLFF.

The rearrangement uses TRBV9 and TRBJ2-7, with D perhaps matching TRBD1 (6 bases). Per germline, CDR1 SGDLS and CDR2 YYNGEE. The CDR3 spans 15 residues. Trimming pared 2 bases from V and 2 bases from J, leaving 14 bases between. The CDR3: CASSVQETGPYEQYF. CDR3 nucleotide sequence: TGTGCCAGCAGCGTTCAAGAGACAGGCCCCTACGAGCAGTACTTC.

V is TRBV27 and J is TRBJ1-4; 7 nucleotides match TRBD1. Per germline, CDR1 MNHEY and CDR2 SMNVEV (reference sequence). With V trimmed by 2 bases and J by 0 bases, 3 bases remained unmatched. CDR3 length: 16 residues. Here the CDR3 reads CASSLRTGATNEKLFF. The CDR3 coding sequence is TGTGCCAGCAGTTTACGAACAGGGGCAACTAATGAAAAACTGTTTTTT.